This T cell receptor (beta chain) was recovered during a study of shared clonotypes between healthy human individuals. Healthy HIV-negative adults with no recent acute infections or vaccinations were recruited as donors. Unsorted samples drew genomic DNA from 70 million to 95 million PBMCs. The run depth of the assay was deep. In the original workflow: Filtering differed since immunoSEQ provided only junctions, with no quality scores. Some clones are missing from TCRdb's copy, which holds only in-frame ones; the method was immunoSEQ multiplex PCR. That table is the source of V, J and clone size, and D and trimming were worked out from the DNA. The table includes about 460,000 clones, around 77% detected once. V was clipped by 0 bases and J by 12 bases, with 21 bases between them. The length of the CDR3 is 16 residues. Germline assignment: CDR1 SGHTA and CDR2 FQGNSA.

This chain links TRBV7-2 with TRBJ2-1; D perhaps matches TRBD1 (5 bases). The sequenced sample was PBMCs. The source of this sequence is a woman in her thirties or forties in good health. Some clones in this sample may be carry-over from other donors' samples. This CDR3 reads CASSLALGRQSVSQFF. Written as DNA, the CDR3 is TGTGCCAGCAGCTTAGCGCTAGGTAGACAGTCTGTATCGCAGTTCTTC.